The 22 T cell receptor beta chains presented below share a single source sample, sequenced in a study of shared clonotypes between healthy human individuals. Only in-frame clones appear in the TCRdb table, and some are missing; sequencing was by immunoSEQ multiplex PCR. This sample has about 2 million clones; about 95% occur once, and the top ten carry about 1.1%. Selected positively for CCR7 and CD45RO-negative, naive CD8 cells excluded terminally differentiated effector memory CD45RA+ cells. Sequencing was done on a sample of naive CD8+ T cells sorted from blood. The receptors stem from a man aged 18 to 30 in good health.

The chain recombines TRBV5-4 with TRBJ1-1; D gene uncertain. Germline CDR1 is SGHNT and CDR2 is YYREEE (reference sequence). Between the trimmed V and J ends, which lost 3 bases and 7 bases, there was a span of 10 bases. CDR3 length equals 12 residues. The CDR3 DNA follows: TGTGCCAGCAGCTCCCAGGCCCTTGAAGCTTTCTTT. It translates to CASSSQALEAFF.

This chain's CDR3 is CASSQGAYEQYF. In DNA, the CDR3 is TGTGCCAGCAGCCAAGGGGCCTACGAGCAGTACTTC. This rearrangement joins TRBV6-5 to TRBJ2-7; TRBD1 might be the D (5 bases). The germline CDR1 and CDR2 sequences are MNHEY and SVGAGI. Trimming removed 6 bases at V and 2 bases at J, with 8 bases between. The CDR3 covers 12 residues.

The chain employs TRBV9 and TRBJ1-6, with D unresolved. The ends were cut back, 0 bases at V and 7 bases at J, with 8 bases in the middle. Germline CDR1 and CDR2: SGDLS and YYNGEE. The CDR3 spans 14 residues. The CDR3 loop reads CASSVVVDNSPLHF. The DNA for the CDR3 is TGTGCCAGCAGCGTAGTGGTCGACAATTCACCCCTCCACTTT. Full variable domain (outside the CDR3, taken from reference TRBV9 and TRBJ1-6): DSGVTQTPKHLITATGQRVTLRCSPRSGDLSVYWYQQSLDQGLQFLIQYYNGEERAKGNILERFSAQQFPDLHSELNLSSLELGDSALYFCASSVVVDNSPLHFGNGTRLTVT.

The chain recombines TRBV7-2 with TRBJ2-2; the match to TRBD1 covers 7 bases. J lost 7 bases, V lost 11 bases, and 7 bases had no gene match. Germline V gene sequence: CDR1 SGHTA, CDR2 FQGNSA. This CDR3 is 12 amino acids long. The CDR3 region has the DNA TGTGCCCGACAGGGTTTTGGCGGGGAGCTGTTTTTT. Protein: CARQGFGGELFF.

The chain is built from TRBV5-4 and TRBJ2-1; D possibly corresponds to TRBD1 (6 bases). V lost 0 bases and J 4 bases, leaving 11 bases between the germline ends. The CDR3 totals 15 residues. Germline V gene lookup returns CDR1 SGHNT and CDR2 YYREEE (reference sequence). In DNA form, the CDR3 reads TGTGCCAGCAGCTTGGAAGAAGGGGGTTACAATGAGCAGTTCTTC. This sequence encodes CASSLEEGGYNEQFF.

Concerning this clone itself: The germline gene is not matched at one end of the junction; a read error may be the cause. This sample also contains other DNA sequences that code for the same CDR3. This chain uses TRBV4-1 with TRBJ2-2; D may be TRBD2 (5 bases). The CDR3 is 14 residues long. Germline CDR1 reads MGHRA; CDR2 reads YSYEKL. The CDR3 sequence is CASSQERPTGELFF. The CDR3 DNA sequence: TGCGCCAGCAGCCAAGAGCGCCCTACCGGGGAGCTGTTTTTC.

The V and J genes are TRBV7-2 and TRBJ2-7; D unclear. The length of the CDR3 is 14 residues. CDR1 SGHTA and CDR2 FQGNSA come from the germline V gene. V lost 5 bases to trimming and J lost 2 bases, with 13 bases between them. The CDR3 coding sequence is TGTGCCAGCAGCCCCATCGGTGGCCCCTACGAGCAGTACTTC. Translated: CASSPIGGPYEQYF.

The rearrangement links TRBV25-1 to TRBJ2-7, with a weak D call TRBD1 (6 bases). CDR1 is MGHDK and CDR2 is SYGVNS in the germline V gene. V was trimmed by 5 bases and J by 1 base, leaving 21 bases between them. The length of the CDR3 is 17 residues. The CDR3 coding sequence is TGTGCCAGCAGTCCTGGTGCTTGGGGGCGGCTTTCCTACGAGCAGTACTTC. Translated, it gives CASSPGAWGRLSYEQYF.

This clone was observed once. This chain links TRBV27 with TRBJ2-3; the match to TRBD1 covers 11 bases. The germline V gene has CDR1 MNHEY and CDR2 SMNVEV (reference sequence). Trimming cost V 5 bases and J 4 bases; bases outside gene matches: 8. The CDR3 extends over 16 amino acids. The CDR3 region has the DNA TGTGCCAGCAGTCAGGGACAGGGGGTAATGGCAGATACGCAGTATTTT. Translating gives CASSQGQGVMADTQYF.

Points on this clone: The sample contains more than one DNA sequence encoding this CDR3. The CDR3 sequence is CASSYRSSNQPQHF. Here the CDR3 DNA reads TGTGCCAGCAGTTATCGGAGTAGCAATCAGCCCCAGCATTTT. The chain has TRBV28 and TRBJ1-5; D call uncertain. Germline loops: CDR1 MDHEN, CDR2 SYDVKM. The V and J ends lost 4 bases and 0 bases respectively, with 7 bases between them. The CDR3 has 14 residues.

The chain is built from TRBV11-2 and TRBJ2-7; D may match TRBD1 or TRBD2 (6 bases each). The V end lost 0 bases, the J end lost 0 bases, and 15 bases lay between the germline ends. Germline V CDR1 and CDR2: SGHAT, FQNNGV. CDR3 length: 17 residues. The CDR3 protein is CASSLDNGGSSSYEQYF. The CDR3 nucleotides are TGTGCCAGCAGCTTAGATAACGGGGGCTCTAGCTCCTACGAGCAGTACTTC.

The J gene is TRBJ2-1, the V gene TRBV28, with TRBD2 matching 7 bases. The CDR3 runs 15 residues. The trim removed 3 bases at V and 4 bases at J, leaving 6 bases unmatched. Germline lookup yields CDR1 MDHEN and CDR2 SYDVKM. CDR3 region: CASSFTAGVYNEQFF. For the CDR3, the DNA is TGTGCCAGCAGTTTTACGGCGGGGGTATACAATGAGCAGTTCTTC.

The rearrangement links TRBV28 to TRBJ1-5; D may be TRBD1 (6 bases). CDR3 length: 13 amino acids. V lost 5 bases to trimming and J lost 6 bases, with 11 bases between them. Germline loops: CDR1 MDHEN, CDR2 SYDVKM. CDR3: CASSVQGGQPQHF. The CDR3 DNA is TGTGCCAGCAGTGTACAGGGTGGTCAGCCCCAGCATTTT.

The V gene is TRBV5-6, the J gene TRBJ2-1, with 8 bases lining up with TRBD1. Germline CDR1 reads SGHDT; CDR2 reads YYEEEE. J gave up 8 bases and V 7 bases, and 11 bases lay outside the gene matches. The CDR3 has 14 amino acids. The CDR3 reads CASCAPDRGYEQFF. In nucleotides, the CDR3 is TGTGCCAGCTGCGCCCCAGACAGGGGCTATGAGCAGTTCTTC.

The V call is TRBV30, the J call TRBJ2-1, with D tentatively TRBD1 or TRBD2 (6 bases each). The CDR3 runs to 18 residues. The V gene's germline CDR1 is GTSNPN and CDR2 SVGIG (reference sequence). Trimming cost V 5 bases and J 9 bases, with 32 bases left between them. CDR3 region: CAWHRDSQWGVTGGEQFF. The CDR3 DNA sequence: TGTGCCTGGCACCGGGACTCCCAATGGGGTGTGACAGGAGGTGAGCAGTTCTTC.

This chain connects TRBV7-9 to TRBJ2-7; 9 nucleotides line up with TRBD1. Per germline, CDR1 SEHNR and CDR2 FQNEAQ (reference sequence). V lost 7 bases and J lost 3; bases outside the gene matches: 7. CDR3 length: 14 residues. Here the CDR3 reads CASTPDRGNYEQYF. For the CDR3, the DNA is TGTGCCAGCACGCCCGACAGGGGGAACTACGAGCAGTACTTC.

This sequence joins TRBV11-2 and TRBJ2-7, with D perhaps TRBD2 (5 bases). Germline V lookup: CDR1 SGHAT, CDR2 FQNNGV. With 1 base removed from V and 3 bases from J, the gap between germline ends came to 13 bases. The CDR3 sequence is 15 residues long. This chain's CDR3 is CASSLVGDSNYEQYF. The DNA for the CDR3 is TGTGCCAGCAGCTTAGTCGGGGATTCTAACTACGAGCAGTACTTC. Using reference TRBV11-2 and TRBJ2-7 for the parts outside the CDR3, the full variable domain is EAGVAQSPRYKIIEKRQSVAFWCNPISGHATLYWYQQILGQGPKLLIQFQNNGVVDDSQLPKDRFSAERLKGVDSTLKIQPAKLEDSAVYLCASSLVGDSNYEQYFGPGTRLTVT.

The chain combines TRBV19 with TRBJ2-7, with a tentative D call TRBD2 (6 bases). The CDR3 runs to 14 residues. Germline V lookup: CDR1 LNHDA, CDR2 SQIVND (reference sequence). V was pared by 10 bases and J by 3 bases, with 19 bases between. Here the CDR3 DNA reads TGTGCCACCCGGGCGGGGATGGATCTCTACGAGCAGTACTTC. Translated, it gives CATRAGMDLYEQYF.

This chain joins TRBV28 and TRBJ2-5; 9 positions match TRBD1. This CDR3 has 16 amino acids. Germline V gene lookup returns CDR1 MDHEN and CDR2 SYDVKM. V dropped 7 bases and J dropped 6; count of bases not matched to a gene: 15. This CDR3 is CASTYPGQGIFKTQYF. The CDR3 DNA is TGTGCCAGCACCTACCCGGGACAGGGTATCTTCAAGACCCAGTACTTC.

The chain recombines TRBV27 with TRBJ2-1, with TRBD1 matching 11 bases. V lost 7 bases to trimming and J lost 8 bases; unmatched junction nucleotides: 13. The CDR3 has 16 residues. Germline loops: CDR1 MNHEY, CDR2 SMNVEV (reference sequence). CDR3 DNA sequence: TGTGCCAGCACCTGGAGGGGGACAGGGGGAAAATATGAGCAGTTCTTC. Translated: CASTWRGTGGKYEQFF.

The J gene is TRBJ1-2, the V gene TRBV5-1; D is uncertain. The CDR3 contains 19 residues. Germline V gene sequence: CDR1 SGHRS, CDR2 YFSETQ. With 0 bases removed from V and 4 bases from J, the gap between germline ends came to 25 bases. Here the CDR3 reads CASSLVPPSFPTGGYGYTF. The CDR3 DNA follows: TGCGCCAGCAGCTTGGTCCCCCCCTCCTTCCCGACTGGAGGCTATGGCTACACCTTC.

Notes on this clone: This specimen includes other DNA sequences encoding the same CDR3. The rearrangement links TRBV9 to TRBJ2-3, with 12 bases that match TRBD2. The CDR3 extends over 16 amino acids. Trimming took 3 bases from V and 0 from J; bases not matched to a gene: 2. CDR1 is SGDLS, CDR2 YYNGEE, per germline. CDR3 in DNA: TGTGCCAGCAGCGCTGGGACTAGCGGGAGCACAGATACGCAGTATTTT. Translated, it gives CASSAGTSGSTDTQYF. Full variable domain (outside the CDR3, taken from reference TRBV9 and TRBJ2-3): DSGVTQTPKHLITATGQRVTLRCSPRSGDLSVYWYQQSLDQGLQFLIQYYNGEERAKGNILERFSAQQFPDLHSELNLSSLELGDSALYFCASSAGTSGSTDTQYFGPGTRLTVL.